The clone carrying this T cell receptor (beta chain) was found a few times. TCRdb reanalysed the RT-PCR reads using MiXCR and keeps one entry per CDR3 protein. The table includes about 520,000 distinct CDR3 sequences, less than 7.5% detected once. The data derive from a study of response to subunit inactivated influenza vaccine. The germline CDR1 and CDR2 sequences are ENHRY and SYGVKD. This CDR3 contains 13 residues. V was shortened by 2 bases and J by 6 bases, with 10 bases between the two germline ends. The sequence came from a man aged 50 to 75 who received an inactivated influenza vaccine. Sample: PBMCs from blood, taken about 23 months after vaccination. This rearrangement joins TRBV10-3 to TRBJ2-5; D remains unclear. The CDR3 DNA sequence: TGTGCCATCAGTGAGCTAGTGGGGAAGACCCAGTACTTC. Protein sequence: CAISELVGKTQYF.